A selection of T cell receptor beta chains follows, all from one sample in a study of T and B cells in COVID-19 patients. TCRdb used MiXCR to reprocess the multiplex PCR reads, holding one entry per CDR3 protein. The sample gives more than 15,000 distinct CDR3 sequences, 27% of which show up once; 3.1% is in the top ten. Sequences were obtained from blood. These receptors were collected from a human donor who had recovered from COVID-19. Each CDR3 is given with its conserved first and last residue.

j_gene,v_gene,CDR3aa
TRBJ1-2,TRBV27,CASSFRDSGRGYTF
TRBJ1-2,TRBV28,CASSLSAGEGYGYTF
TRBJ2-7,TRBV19,CASGTGGTSIEQYF
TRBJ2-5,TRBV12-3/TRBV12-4,CASSLQLGETQYF
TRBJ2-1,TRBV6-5,CASSGTDYNKQFF
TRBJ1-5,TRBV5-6,CASSSWHRNQPQHF
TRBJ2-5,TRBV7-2,CASSLAGRGETQYF
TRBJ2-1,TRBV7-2,CASRLAGPNEQFF
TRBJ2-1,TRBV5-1,CASSFGKAQYNEQFF
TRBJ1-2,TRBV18,CASSPPKGTGVYGYTF
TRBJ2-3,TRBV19,CASSGGGTDTQYF
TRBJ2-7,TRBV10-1,CASSEPGTGVREQYF
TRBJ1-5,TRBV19,CASSKEGQGYYQPQHF
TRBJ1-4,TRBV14,CASSQAGTGNEKLFF
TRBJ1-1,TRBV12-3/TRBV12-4,CASSPDRANTEAFF
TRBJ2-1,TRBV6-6,CASSYLAGTSSYNEQFF
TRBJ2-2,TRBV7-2,CASSSGQGYGELFF
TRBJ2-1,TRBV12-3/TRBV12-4,CASLLGGASYNEQFF
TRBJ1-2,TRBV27,CATQGAGGYGYTF
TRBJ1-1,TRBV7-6,CASRQGVNTEAFF
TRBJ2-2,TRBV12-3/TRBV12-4,CASSRTGQKGELFF
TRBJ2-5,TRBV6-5,CASSDRFQETQYF
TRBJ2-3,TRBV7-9,CASSLGADTQYF
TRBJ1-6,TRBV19,CASSIDGRGSPLHF
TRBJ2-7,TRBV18,CASSPGQGVPYEQYF
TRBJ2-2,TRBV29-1,CSARRDPWTGELFF
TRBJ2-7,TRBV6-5,CASSYRGAGLNRGHEQYF
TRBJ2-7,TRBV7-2,CASSLEGSLEQYF
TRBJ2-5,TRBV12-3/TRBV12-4,CASSPPGSGVGGTQYF
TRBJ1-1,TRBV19,CASSIGTGSWTEAFF
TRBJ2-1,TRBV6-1,CASSGSGGRTPYNEQFF
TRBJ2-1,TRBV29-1,CSVAVSREQFF
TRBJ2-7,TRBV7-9,CASSLDYRNYEQYF
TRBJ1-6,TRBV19,CASSGDSPLHF
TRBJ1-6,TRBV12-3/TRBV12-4,CASSSNNGNSPLHF
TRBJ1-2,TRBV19,CASSTRDRYGYTF
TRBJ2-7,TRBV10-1,CASSDLWTGDEQYF
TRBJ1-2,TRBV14,CASSQNYGYTF
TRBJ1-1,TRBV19,CASSISPGLKMNTEAFF
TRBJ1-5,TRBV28,CAARPSGNQPQHF
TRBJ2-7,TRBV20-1,CSARGDRDHEQYF
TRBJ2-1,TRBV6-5,CASSIGYNEQFF
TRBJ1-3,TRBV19,CASTLDRPGRNTIYF
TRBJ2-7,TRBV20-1,CSASPERGTSYEQYF
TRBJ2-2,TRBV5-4,CASSLAGQGGVGELFF
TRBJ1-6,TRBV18,CASSPPSGRNNSPLHF
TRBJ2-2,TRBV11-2,CASSTIVGLLNTGELFF